The clone carrying this TCR beta chain has just a few counts. A library of TCRbeta sequences, prepared with unique molecular identifiers, was generated. TCRdb fed the PCR reads into MiXCR, producing one record per CDR3 protein. This sample has some 500,000 distinct CDR3 sequences, with about 18% found just once. These data come from a study of T-cell reconstitution after alpha-beta-depleted transplantation in children. V lost 3 bases, J lost 4 bases, and 3 bases stayed unmatched. CDR1 and CDR2 from the germline V gene are SQVTM and ANQGSEA. The CDR3 consists of 14 residues. The chain carries TRBV29-1 and TRBJ2-1; TRBD1 matches at 10 bases. The sequence came from a human donor who donated a stem cell graft to a child with acute lymphoblastic leukemia. The sample in question was PBMCs from the stem cell graft donor, obtained from the stem cell graft. Here the CDR3 reads CSVEGTGVYNEQFF. CDR3 in DNA: TGCAGCGTTGAGGGGACAGGGGTGTACAATGAGCAGTTCTTC.